These 25 T cell receptor beta chains originate from one sample sequenced in a study of T cell responses to AZD1222 COVID-19 vaccine (dated by TCRdb to the early 2020s). The meaning of the sample's time point label: about 28 days (+/-7) after the second vaccine dose. Libraries came from the immunoSEQ multiplex PCR assay. TCRdb obtained this table from immuneACCESS and retained in-frame rearrangements with V and J assigned. These tables miss some clones; where compared with another copy, unresolved V genes account for less than half of the shortfall, and the remainder is unexplained. For this sample there are roughly 110,000 clones; 92% appear just once. The ten largest clones capture more than 8% of the sample. Sample: peripheral blood, taken 28 days after the second AZD1222 dose. The receptors derive from an adult who received the AZD1222 COVID-19 vaccine.

This rearrangement joins TRBV15 to TRBJ2-4, with unresolved D. This CDR3 spans 17 amino acids. Germline-derived CDR1 and CDR2 are LNHNV and YYDKDF (reference sequence). Trimming cost V 5 bases and J 1 base, with 18 bases left between them. Written as DNA, the CDR3 is TGTGCCACCAGCCGCCCATCGGTTCCATATGCCAAAAACATTCAGTACTTC. This translates into CATSRPSVPYAKNIQYF.

The chain carries TRBV30 and TRBJ1-1; 8 bases line up with TRBD1. The CDR3 is 15 residues long. The J segment lost 0 bases and the V segment lost 4 bases, leaving 7 bases of the junction unmatched. Germline values: CDR1 GTSNPN, CDR2 SVGIG (reference sequence). The CDR3 protein is CAWTGGARVNTEAFF. CDR3 nucleotide sequence: TGTGCCTGGACAGGGGGCGCGAGGGTGAACACTGAAGCTTTCTTT. Complete variable domain (other parts from reference TRBV30 and TRBJ1-1): SQTIHQWPATLVQPVGSPLSLECTVEGTSNPNLYWYRQAAGRGLQLLFYSVGIGQISSEVPQNLSASRPQDRQFILSSKKLLLSDSGFYLCAWTGGARVNTEAFFGQGTRLTVV.

The chain recombines TRBV4-1 with TRBJ1-6; the match to TRBD1 covers 7 bases. V shed 1 base, J shed 10 bases, and the junction held 10 bases outside the gene matches. The CDR3 runs 16 residues. Germline CDR1 and CDR2: MGHRA and YSYEKL. CDR3 sequence: CASSQATGERGSPLHF. The CDR3 nucleotides are TGCGCCAGCAGCCAAGCAACAGGGGAGAGAGGGTCACCCCTCCACTTT.

V usage is TRBV30 and J usage is TRBJ2-7, with D perhaps TRBD1 (7 bases). The V end was cut by 1 base, the J end by 2 bases, with 12 bases between. Germline assignment: CDR1 GTSNPN and CDR2 SVGIG (reference sequence). This CDR3 contains 14 residues. Here the CDR3 DNA reads TGTGCCTGGAGTGGCAGGGGGAGGACCTACGAGCAGTACTTC. The encoded protein is CAWSGRGRTYEQYF.

The genes are TRBV18 and TRBJ2-3, with 7 bases that match TRBD2. CDR3 length: 15 amino acids. V lost 2 bases, J lost 4 bases, and 6 bases stayed unmatched. Per germline, CDR1 KGHSH and CDR2 LQKENI. The CDR3 spells CASSPGGRIADTQYF. In DNA form, the CDR3 reads TGTGCCAGCTCACCAGGCGGGAGAATCGCAGATACGCAGTATTTT.

The rearrangement joins TRBV6-2 or TRBV6-3 to TRBJ2-7; D is ambiguous. Trimming left V 0 bases short and J 2 bases short, with 8 bases between. This CDR3 region has 14 residues. The germline CDR1 and CDR2 sequences are MNHEY and SVGEGT. The CDR3 nucleotides are TGTGCCAGCAGTTACTCGGTCACCACCTACGAGCAGTACTTC. It is translated as CASSYSVTTYEQYF.

This clone rates as medium-sized. The chain combines TRBV19 with TRBJ1-5; possible D gene TRBD1, 5 bases. Germline V lookup: CDR1 LNHDA, CDR2 SQIVND (reference sequence). This CDR3 comprises 16 residues. Trimming took off 6 bases at V and 4 bases at J, with 19 bases between the two ends. The CDR3 region has the DNA TGTGCCAGTAGGGGGGTAGGAGGACAAAGAAATCAGCCCCAGCATTTT. It specifies CASRGVGGQRNQPQHF.

The chain is built from TRBV4-2 and TRBJ1-2; maybe TRBD1 (5 bases). Germline V gives CDR1 LGHNA, CDR2 YNFKEQ. The CDR3 loop spans 17 amino acids. Trimming pared 2 bases from V and 9 bases from J, leaving 25 bases between. The CDR3 is CASSQKSGGVRDFSYTF. Written as DNA, the CDR3 is TGTGCCAGCAGCCAAAAGTCGGGGGGAGTACGCGATTTTAGCTACACCTTC.

The gene calls are TRBV15 and TRBJ2-1; TRBD2 aligns across 10 bases. CDR1 is LNHNV, CDR2 YYDKDF, per germline (reference sequence). This CDR3 contains 16 residues. V shed 2 bases and J 4 bases; nucleotides not matched to a gene: 5. As DNA, the CDR3 is TGTGCCACCAGCAGAAAACTAGCGGGGCTTTACAATGAGCAGTTCTTC. It codes for CATSRKLAGLYNEQFF.

This rearrangement joins TRBV10-2 to TRBJ1-2; D is undetermined. The CDR3 is 11 amino acids. The ends were cut back, 9 bases at V and 0 bases at J, with 5 bases in the middle. CDR1 and CDR2 (germline): WSHSY, SAAADI. CDR3: CASSANYGYTF. The CDR3 DNA follows: TGCGCCAGTTCGGCTAACTATGGCTACACCTTC.

The V and J genes are TRBV19 and TRBJ1-5, with 9 nucleotides matching TRBD1. Germline lookup yields CDR1 LNHDA and CDR2 SQIVND (reference sequence). This CDR3 is 14 amino acids long. With V trimmed by 3 bases and J by 7 bases, 4 bases remained unmatched. The CDR3 sequence: CASSIGDREQPQHF. The DNA of the CDR3 is TGTGCCAGTAGTATTGGGGACAGGGAACAGCCCCAGCATTTT.

This chain connects TRBV3-1 (or the pseudogene TRBV3-2) to TRBJ2-1; 9 nucleotides match TRBD1. The CDR3 length is 17 residues. Germline values: CDR1 LGHDT, CDR2 YNNKEL (reference sequence). V lost 4 bases, J lost 4 bases, and 11 bases stayed unmatched. The CDR3 nucleotides are TGTGCCAGCAGCCCCAGGATCACGGGACAGGGATACAATGAGCAGTTCTTC. It codes for CASSPRITGQGYNEQFF.

The CDR3 protein is CAWSTAGGSNQPQHF. The CDR3 region has the DNA TGTGCCTGGAGTACCGCAGGGGGTTCCAATCAGCCCCAGCATTTT. The rearrangement uses TRBV30 and TRBJ1-5; 7 bases align to TRBD1. CDR1 GTSNPN and CDR2 SVGIG come from the germline V gene (reference sequence). J lost 3 bases, V lost 2 bases, and 7 bases had no gene match. The CDR3 sequence is 15 residues long.

The chain carries TRBV30 and TRBJ1-5; no clear D. V was trimmed by 2 bases and J by 1 base, leaving 15 bases between them. Germline V CDR1 and CDR2: GTSNPN, SVGIG (reference sequence). This CDR3 region has 16 residues. In DNA form, the CDR3 reads TGTGCCTGGAGTTACTCCAGTACAGAGAGCAATCAGCCCCAGCATTTT. Its translation: CAWSYSSTESNQPQHF.

The J gene is TRBJ2-7, the V gene TRBV19; D remains unclear. CDR1 is LNHDA and CDR2 is SQIVND in the germline V gene (reference sequence). With 4 bases removed from V and 2 bases from J, the gap between germline ends came to 9 bases. The CDR3 sequence is 13 residues long. The CDR3 bases are TGTGCCAGTAGTAAGACTCCCGCCTACGAGCAGTACTTC. This translates into CASSKTPAYEQYF.

V usage is TRBV10-3 and J usage is TRBJ1-2, with D possibly TRBD1 on 6 matching bases. Germline V gene sequence: CDR1 ENHRY, CDR2 SYGVKD. Trimming cost V 7 bases and J 7 bases, with 19 bases left between them. CDR3 length equals 14 residues. The CDR3 bases are TGTGCCATCAAATCTTCGGGGGGCCTAAGTGGCTACACCTTC. Its translation: CAIKSSGGLSGYTF.

The rearrangement links TRBV30 to TRBJ1-1, with D possibly matching TRBD1 (5 bases). Germline V CDR1 and CDR2: GTSNPN, SVGIG (reference sequence). V lost 4 bases and J lost 4, with 16 bases in between. The CDR3 runs to 14 residues. The CDR3 DNA sequence: TGTGCCTGGATCAAGCCGGGACCTTTCACTGAAGCTTTCTTT. This codes for CAWIKPGPFTEAFF.

The V call is TRBV4-1, the J call TRBJ2-7; no clear D gene. The V and J ends lost 0 bases and 1 base respectively, with 7 bases between them. Germline loops: CDR1 MGHRA, CDR2 YSYEKL. There are 14 residues in the CDR3. CDR3 in amino acids: CASSQDPRSYEQYF. The CDR3 DNA is TGCGCCAGCAGCCAAGATCCCCGGTCCTACGAGCAGTACTTC.

This chain connects TRBV7-9 to TRBJ2-3; 9 nucleotides line up with TRBD2. This CDR3 is built from 17 residues. V trimming: 0 bases; J trimming: 1 base; junction bases outside the gene matches: 5. From germline, CDR1 is SEHNR and CDR2 FQNEAQ (reference sequence). The CDR3 loop reads CASSLAHRTSGTDTQYF. In DNA, the CDR3 is TGTGCCAGCAGCTTAGCGCACAGGACTAGCGGCACAGATACGCAGTATTTT.

The gene calls are TRBV19 and TRBJ1-2; 8 bases map to TRBD1. The CDR3 contains 14 residues. Germline loops: CDR1 LNHDA, CDR2 SQIVND (reference sequence). With 4 bases clipped from V and 4 bases from J, the junction kept 5 bases outside the gene matches. The CDR3 region is CASSNIGTGYGYTF. In DNA form, the CDR3 reads TGTGCCAGTAGTAACATAGGGACAGGCTATGGCTACACCTTC.

The chain employs TRBV19 and TRBJ2-5; no clear D. Germline values: CDR1 LNHDA, CDR2 SQIVND (reference sequence). V lost 5 bases and J lost 2, with 21 bases in between. The CDR3 runs 17 residues. The CDR3 loop is CASSLFSGGLPQETQYF. CDR3 bases: TGTGCCAGTAGTTTATTCTCCGGCGGTTTACCTCAAGAGACCCAGTACTTC.

The V gene is TRBV2, the J gene TRBJ1-2, with unresolved D. V was clipped by 5 bases and J by 5 bases, with 15 bases between them. The CDR3 is 14 residues long. Germline V gives CDR1 SNHLY, CDR2 FYNNEI. CDR3 nucleotides: TGTGCCAGCAGTCCTACCTCGGGTCGGTATGGCTACACCTTC. Residues: CASSPTSGRYGYTF.

CDR3 DNA: TGTGCCAGCAGTTTTTCTGTATACAATGAGCAGTTCTTC. It translates to CASSFSVYNEQFF. The chain carries TRBV27 and TRBJ2-1; D call uncertain. This CDR3 is built from 13 residues. Germline V CDR1 and CDR2: MNHEY, SMNVEV (reference sequence). Trimming left V 3 bases short and J 4 bases short, with 7 bases between.

V gene TRBV5-1 combines with J gene TRBJ2-7; 8 bases are a match to TRBD2. CDR1 and CDR2 (germline): SGHRS, YFSETQ. CDR3 length: 15 residues. Trimming cost V 4 bases and J 2 bases; bases outside gene matches: 8. The CDR3 sequence: CASSPLGGGPYEQYF. Here the CDR3 DNA reads TGCGCCAGCAGCCCCCTCGGGGGGGGCCCCTACGAGCAGTACTTC. Complete variable domain (other parts from reference TRBV5-1 and TRBJ2-7): KAGVTQTPRYLIKTRGQQVTLSCSPISGHRSVSWYQQTPGQGLQFLFEYFSETQRNKGNFPGRFSGRQFSNSRSEMNVSTLELGDSALYLCASSPLGGGPYEQYFGPGTRLTVT.

The chain recombines TRBV5-3 with TRBJ2-7, with TRBD2 matching over 10 bases. TRBV5-3 is given ORF status, its function remaining uncertain. V dropped 10 bases and J dropped 7; count of bases not matched to a gene: 17. CDR3 length: 15 residues. The chain's CDR3 is CASAGTSVLKREQYF. The DNA for the CDR3 is TGTGCCTCTGCCGGGACTAGCGTCTTAAAACGGGAGCAGTACTTC.